A single sample gave rise to the 21 T cell receptor beta chains below, sequenced in a study of cytomegalovirus exposure and HLA in healthy donors. PCR primers comprised 60 Vbeta and 13 Jbeta primers. TCRdb keeps only in-frame clones here, not all; method: immunoSEQ multiplex PCR. Of just over 150,000 clones listed, around 80% were seen once; the top ten hold 5% to 7%. Sequencing was carried out using PBMCs. The receptors derive from a man in his forties or fifties in good health and CMV-seropositive.

The chain has TRBV5-6 and TRBJ2-1; TRBD2 is a possible D gene (5 bases). The V gene's germline CDR1 is SGHDT and CDR2 YYEEEE. The CDR3 consists of 16 residues. With 2 bases removed from V and 0 bases from J, the gap between germline ends came to 12 bases. CDR3 sequence: CASSLFRGVSYNEQFF. CDR3 in DNA: TGTGCCAGCAGCTTATTTCGGGGTGTCTCCTACAATGAGCAGTTCTTC.

V usage is TRBV7-9 and J usage is TRBJ2-7, with 7 bases aligning to TRBD1. The CDR3 sequence is 16 residues long. J was trimmed by 4 bases and V by 4 bases; bases with no gene match: 13. The germline gives CDR1 SEHNR, CDR2 FQNEAQ (reference sequence). CDR3 loop: CASSSADQGDPYEQYV. For the CDR3, the DNA is TGTGCCAGCAGCTCAGCGGACCAGGGGGATCCATACGAGCAGTACGTC.

Notes on this clone: Other DNA sequences in the sample encode the same CDR3. The CDR3 reads CASSLVAGGTDTQYF. The CDR3 DNA reads as TGTGCCAGCAGCTTGGTCGCGGGAGGCACAGATACGCAGTATTTT. The chain has TRBV5-8 and TRBJ2-3; the match to TRBD2 covers 7 bases. This CDR3 has 15 residues. J was trimmed by 1 base and V by 0 bases; bases with no gene match: 2. Germline loops: CDR1 SGHTS, CDR2 YDEGEE.

V is TRBV6-5 and J is TRBJ2-7, with 12 bases that match TRBD1. Trimming removed 5 bases from V and 5 bases from J; junction bases left unmatched: 7. In germline, CDR1 is MNHEY, CDR2 SVGAGI. CDR3 length: 15 residues. CDR3 sequence reads: CASSRDRGHSDEQYF. CDR3 coding DNA: TGTGCCAGCAGTAGGGACAGGGGGCATTCGGACGAGCAGTACTTC.

The chain combines TRBV5-1 with TRBJ1-1; a weak D match, TRBD1 (6 bases). CDR3 size: 15 residues. Trimming left V 0 bases short and J 2 bases short, with 11 bases between. Germline V gene data show CDR1 as SGHRS and CDR2 as YFSETQ. The CDR3 loop is CASSLGRGPNTEAFF. In DNA form, the CDR3 reads TGCGCCAGCAGCTTGGGGCGGGGGCCAAACACTGAAGCTTTCTTT.

V and J are TRBV5-1 and TRBJ1-2; D gene uncertain. The V gene lost 7 bases and the J gene lost 1 base, with 11 bases spanning the gap. CDR1 is SGHRS and CDR2 is YFSETQ in the germline V gene. CDR3 length: 13 residues. This CDR3 reads CASRLGVNYGYTF. In nucleotides, the CDR3 is TGCGCCAGCCGTCTGGGCGTTAACTATGGCTACACCTTC.

J is TRBJ2-7 and V is TRBV6-1; possible D gene TRBD2, 5 bases. From germline, CDR1 is MNHNS and CDR2 SASEGT. The V end lost 5 bases, the J end lost 6 bases, and 8 bases lay between the germline ends. This CDR3 has 11 residues. The CDR3 loop is CASSLGGEQYF. In DNA, the CDR3 is TGTGCCAGCAGTCTCGGAGGCGAGCAGTACTTC.

The chain employs TRBV11-3 and TRBJ2-5; 9 bases match TRBD1. Germline V gene data show CDR1 as SGHNT and CDR2 as YENEEA. CDR3 length: 16 residues. V dropped 2 bases and J dropped 0; count of bases not matched to a gene: 4. The CDR3 loop is CASSLTGTGYQETQYF. CDR3 nucleotide sequence: TGTGCCAGCAGCTTAACCGGGACAGGGTACCAAGAGACCCAGTACTTC.

V gene TRBV6-5 combines with J gene TRBJ1-1; D is unclear. V lost 2 bases to trimming and J lost 1 base, with 5 bases between them. This CDR3 contains 13 residues. Germline CDR1 reads MNHEY; CDR2 reads SVGAGI. The CDR3 is CASSYGRNTEAFF. The CDR3 DNA sequence: TGTGCCAGCAGTTACGGGAGGAACACTGAAGCTTTCTTT.

The genes are TRBV19 and TRBJ1-2, with D possibly matching TRBD1 (6 bases). Trimming stripped 1 base from V and 7 bases from J, with 22 bases between. The CDR3 sequence is 17 residues long. The germline V gene has CDR1 LNHDA and CDR2 SQIVND (reference sequence). CDR3 residues: CASSIVIKTGVEGGYTF. The CDR3 DNA reads TGTGCCAGTAGTATAGTGATAAAGACAGGAGTGGAAGGTGGCTACACCTTC.

The chain combines TRBV27 with TRBJ1-1; TRBD1 is a possible D gene (6 bases). Trimming left V 5 bases short and J 0 bases short, with 16 bases between. Germline V gene data show CDR1 as MNHEY and CDR2 as SMNVEV (reference sequence). The CDR3 has 16 residues. In DNA, the CDR3 is TGTGCCAGCAGTCCGATACCAACAGGGATGAACACTGAAGCTTTCTTT. Its translation is CASSPIPTGMNTEAFF.

The gene calls are TRBV7-9 and TRBJ2-5; D is unresolved. The J call may not be correct, given that the DNA end is closer to TRBJ2-7. The germline CDR1 and CDR2 sequences are SEHNR and FQNEAQ (reference sequence). This CDR3 has 14 residues. DNA of the CDR3: TGTGCCAGCAGCGTTACCGGTACCTCCTACGAGCAGTACTTC. Translating gives CASSVTGTSYEQYF.

The rearrangement joins TRBV5-6 to TRBJ1-6, with 10 positions matching TRBD1. Germline loops: CDR1 SGHDT, CDR2 YYEEEE. With 3 bases clipped from V and 7 bases from J, the junction kept 4 bases outside the gene matches. The CDR3 extends over 15 amino acids. Written as DNA, the CDR3 is TGTGCCAGCAGCTCCGGACAGGGGGGGAATTCACCCCTCCACTTT. Its protein is CASSSGQGGNSPLHF.

The rearrangement joins TRBV5-6 to TRBJ1-2; D might be TRBD1 (5 bases). CDR3 length equals 14 residues. Germline CDR1 reads SGHDT; CDR2 reads YYEEEE. Trimming took 0 bases from V and 3 from J, leaving 9 bases between them. The CDR3 coding sequence is TGTGCCAGCAGCTTGGGACAGACCTACTATGGCTACACCTTC. It yields the protein CASSLGQTYYGYTF.

The V gene is TRBV7-9, the J gene TRBJ2-7; D is undetermined. The CDR3 is 14 amino acids. Germline CDR1 and CDR2: SEHNR and FQNEAQ (reference sequence). With 5 bases removed from V and 3 bases from J, the gap between germline ends came to 14 bases. DNA for the CDR3: TGTGCCAGCAGCCCCAGAATAGCAGACTACGAGCAGTACTTC. This translates into CASSPRIADYEQYF.

This chain links TRBV4-1 with TRBJ1-4, with D perhaps matching TRBD1 (5 bases). The CDR3 runs 15 residues. Between the trimmed V and J ends, which lost 6 bases and 5 bases, there was a span of 16 bases. The germline gives CDR1 MGHRA, CDR2 YSYEKL. CDR3 residues: CASSERGNSNEKLFF. In DNA form, the CDR3 reads TGCGCCAGCAGTGAAAGGGGCAACAGCAATGAAAAACTGTTTTTT.

As concerns this clone: In the same sample, other DNA sequences code for this CDR3. The chain employs TRBV7-2 and TRBJ2-3; a weak D match, TRBD2 (7 bases). V was cut by 0 bases and J by 1 base, with 8 bases left in between. Germline V lookup: CDR1 SGHTA, CDR2 FQGNSA. The CDR3 has 15 residues. This chain's CDR3 is CASSLAGGRTDTQYF. The CDR3 coding sequence is TGTGCCAGCAGCTTAGCGGGGGGGCGCACAGATACGCAGTATTTT.

V is TRBV30 and J is TRBJ1-5, with D possibly TRBD1 on 5 matching bases. The V and J ends lost 4 bases and 4 bases respectively, with 11 bases between them. Germline CDR1 is GTSNPN and CDR2 is SVGIG (reference sequence). The CDR3 runs 13 residues. This CDR3 reads CAWKGRANQPQHF. The CDR3 DNA is TGTGCCTGGAAAGGCAGGGCTAATCAGCCCCAGCATTTT.

The chain employs TRBV5-1 and TRBJ2-7; 11 nucleotides align to TRBD2. The CDR3 sequence is 20 residues long. Trimming cost V 3 bases and J 5 bases; bases outside gene matches: 22. Looked up from germline, CDR1 is SGHRS and CDR2 is YFSETQ. The CDR3 DNA reads as TGCGCCAGCAGCTCGAAGAGCCCGAAGACTAGCGGGGTTGACCTCCACGAGCAGTACGTC. The encoded protein is CASSSKSPKTSGVDLHEQYV.

This sequence joins TRBV18 and TRBJ1-5, with TRBD1 as a possible D gene (6 bases). Germline lookup yields CDR1 KGHSH and CDR2 LQKENI. The CDR3 runs to 15 residues. V lost 1 base and J lost 2, with 9 bases in between. The DNA of the CDR3 is TGTGCCAGCTCACCACTGACAGGAGGCAATCAGCCCCAGCATTTT. Residues: CASSPLTGGNQPQHF.

The J gene is TRBJ2-1, the V gene TRBV6-4; 10 bases map to TRBD2. Germline V gives CDR1 MRHNA, CDR2 SNTAGT. The junction had 5 bases not matched to a gene; V was cut back by 0 bases and J by 3 bases. This CDR3 is built from 17 residues. This chain's CDR3 is CASSDSPSGGGYNEQFF. The CDR3 DNA sequence: TGTGCCAGCAGTGACTCTCCCAGCGGGGGGGGCTACAATGAGCAGTTCTTC.